This is a list of T cell receptor beta chains from one sample in a study of neurological immune-mediated disorders. MiXCR, run by TCRdb on the 5' RACE reads, gives a single entry per CDR3 protein. This table has over 50,000 distinct CDR3 sequences, 3% to 4% appearing once. The sequenced sample was PBMCs. The receptors were gathered from a man in his forties with multiple sclerosis. Each CDR3 is given with its conserved first and last residue. Fields, in order: D gene, clone size, V gene, J gene, CDR3 protein, CDR3 DNA. D genes are given only for firm matches. Clone size is not always given. Where it is, it says once, few, many or a class for expanded clones.

D: .
size: many
V: TRBV20-1
J: TRBJ2-1
CDR3: CSARGGSDYNEQFF
DNA: TGCAGTGCTAGGGGGGGCTCGGATTACAATGAGCAGTTCTTC

D: TRBD1
size: many
V: TRBV3-1
J: TRBJ1-1
CDR3: CASSPPGTGGLAGEAFF
DNA: TGTGCCAGCAGCCCGCCCGGGACAGGGGGTTTGGCAGGTGAAGCTTTCTTT

D: .
size: many
V: TRBV12-3/TRBV12-4
J: TRBJ2-2
CDR3: CASSFRANTGELFF
DNA: TGTGCCAGCAGTTTTCGTGCGAACACCGGGGAGCTGTTTTTT

D: .
size: many
V: TRBV7-8
J: TRBJ1-5
CDR3: CASSLAFGDQPQHF
DNA: TGTGCCAGCAGCTTAGCTTTTGGGGACCAGCCCCAGCATTTT

D: .
size: .
V: TRBV18
J: TRBJ2-2
CDR3: CASSRQEAGPGELFF
DNA: TGTGCCAGCTCGCGACAGGAGGCGGGCCCCGGGGAGCTGTTTTTT

D: .
size: many
V: TRBV5-1
J: TRBJ1-2
CDR3: CASSSETNYGYTF
DNA: TGCGCCAGCAGCTCAGAAACTAACTATGGCTACACCTTC

D: TRBD1
size: many
V: TRBV7-9
J: TRBJ2-3
CDR3: CASSPGQGTDTQYF
DNA: TGTGCCAGCAGCCCCGGACAGGGCACAGATACGCAGTATTTT

D: .
size: .
V: TRBV3-1
J: TRBJ1-2
CDR3: CASSQRTAVTYGYTF
DNA: TGTGCCAGCAGCCAACGTACAGCAGTTACCTATGGCTACACCTTC

D: TRBD1
size: many
V: TRBV6-5
J: TRBJ2-7
CDR3: CASSYDRGLGEQYF
DNA: TGTGCCAGCAGTTACGACAGGGGGCTGGGGGAGCAGTACTTC

D: .
size: many
V: TRBV12-3/TRBV12-4
J: TRBJ2-7
CDR3: CASSPGQYEQYF
DNA: TGTGCCAGCAGCCCTGGACAGTACGAGCAGTACTTC

D: .
size: many
V: TRBV27
J: TRBJ2-7
CDR3: CASSWGYATAVYEQYF
DNA: TGTGCCAGCAGCTGGGGTTACGCGACGGCCGTTTACGAGCAGTACTTC

D: .
size: many
V: TRBV7-2
J: TRBJ2-1
CDR3: CASSLGMRFYNEQFF
DNA: TGTGCCAGCAGCTTAGGAATGAGATTCTACAATGAGCAGTTCTTC

D: .
size: many
V: TRBV4-2
J: TRBJ2-4
CDR3: CASSQVYGGDPGAKNIQYF
DNA: TGTGCCAGCAGCCAAGTTTATGGCGGGGACCCTGGGGCCAAAAACATTCAGTACTTC

D: .
size: many
V: TRBV9
J: TRBJ1-6
CDR3: CASSVGLGSNSPLHF
DNA: TGTGCCAGCAGCGTAGGGTTGGGATCTAATTCACCCCTCCACTTT

D: TRBD1
size: many
V: TRBV5-1
J: TRBJ1-4
CDR3: CASSFGTGTNEKLFF
DNA: TGCGCCAGCAGCTTCGGGACAGGGACTAATGAAAAACTGTTTTTT

D: TRBD1
size: many
V: TRBV5-1
J: TRBJ2-5
CDR3: CASSLLTGPLETQYF
DNA: TGCGCCAGCAGCCTGCTGACAGGGCCTTTAGAGACCCAGTACTTC

D: TRBD1
size: many
V: TRBV12-3/TRBV12-4
J: TRBJ2-7
CDR3: CASSSTTGAPYEQYF
DNA: TGTGCCAGCAGCTCCACAACAGGGGCCCCCTACGAGCAGTACTTC

D: TRBD2
size: many
V: TRBV7-2
J: TRBJ2-3
CDR3: CASSLLGLAANTQYF
DNA: TGTGCCAGCAGCCTACTGGGGCTAGCGGCTAATACGCAGTATTTT

D: TRBD1
size: many
V: TRBV12-3/TRBV12-4
J: TRBJ1-6
CDR3: CASSPDRGRGSPLHF
DNA: TGTGCCAGCAGCCCCGACAGGGGTCGTGGTTCACCCCTCCACTTT

D: .
size: many
V: TRBV5-4
J: TRBJ1-1
CDR3: CASSLRRQSTNTEAFF
DNA: TGTGCCAGCAGCTTAAGGCGGCAGTCCACGAACACTGAAGCTTTCTTT

D: TRBD1
size: many
V: TRBV5-5
J: TRBJ1-5
CDR3: CASSSDRASNQPQHF
DNA: TGTGCCAGCAGTTCTGACAGGGCTAGCAATCAGCCCCAGCATTTT

D: TRBD2
size: many
V: TRBV20-1
J: TRBJ2-1
CDR3: CSAGGTSGGGNEQFF
DNA: TGCAGTGCGGGCGGGACTAGCGGGGGTGGGAATGAGCAGTTCTTC

D: .
size: many
V: TRBV24-1
J: TRBJ2-3
CDR3: CATSARATDTQYF
DNA: TGTGCCACCAGTGCGCGGGCAACAGATACGCAGTATTTT

D: TRBD1
size: .
V: TRBV15
J: TRBJ1-4
CDR3: CATSALTGVTNEKLFF
DNA: TGTGCCACCAGCGCCCTCACAGGGGTAACTAATGAAAAACTGTTTTTT

D: .
size: many
V: TRBV6-4
J: TRBJ2-1
CDR3: CASRDTDSSYNEQFF
DNA: TGTGCCAGCAGGGACACAGATAGCTCCTACAATGAGCAGTTCTTC

D: .
size: many
V: TRBV7-3
J: TRBJ2-3
CDR3: CASSLEGLVTSTDTQYF
DNA: TGTGCCAGCAGCTTAGAAGGCCTAGTAACTAGCACAGATACGCAGTATTTT

D: .
size: many
V: TRBV2
J: TRBJ2-1
CDR3: CASSELQGVNEQFF
DNA: TGTGCCAGCAGTGAATTACAGGGAGTCAATGAGCAGTTCTTC

D: TRBD1
size: many
V: TRBV5-6
J: TRBJ1-2
CDR3: CASSSFIQITGGPVANYGYTF
DNA: TGTGCCAGCAGCTCATTCATCCAAATTACAGGGGGCCCGGTGGCTAACTATGGCTACACCTTC

D: .
size: many
V: TRBV20-1
J: TRBJ2-4
CDR3: CSARVRGAGKNIQYF
DNA: TGCAGTGCTAGAGTCCGGGGGGCTGGCAAAAACATTCAGTACTTC

D: .
size: many
V: TRBV12-3/TRBV12-4
J: TRBJ2-7
CDR3: CASSNNYEQYF
DNA: TGTGCCAGCAGTAACAACTACGAGCAGTACTTC

D: .
size: many
V: TRBV4-1
J: TRBJ2-1
CDR3: CASSLAPGAVDNEQFF
DNA: TGCGCCAGCAGCCTAGCCCCAGGTGCTGTGGACAATGAGCAGTTCTTC

D: TRBD2
size: many
V: TRBV30
J: TRBJ2-7
CDR3: CAWSFSGGGYEQYF
DNA: TGTGCCTGGAGTTTTAGCGGGGGGGGCTACGAGCAGTACTTC

D: TRBD1
size: many
V: TRBV5-1
J: TRBJ2-5
CDR3: CASSGTGNRPAQYF
DNA: TGCGCCAGCTCCGGGACAGGGAATCGACCAGCCCAGTACTTC

D: .
size: many
V: TRBV6-6
J: TRBJ1-2
CDR3: CASSVHGGYTF
DNA: TGTGCCAGCAGCGTTCACGGGGGCTACACCTTC

D: .
size: many
V: TRBV6-6
J: TRBJ2-5
CDR3: CASSYSRGPQETQYF
DNA: TGTGCCAGCAGTTACTCGCGGGGACCTCAAGAGACCCAGTACTTC

D: TRBD1
size: few
V: TRBV18
J: TRBJ2-3
CDR3: CASSPDRAWYF
DNA: TGTGCCAGCTCACCTGACAGGGCTTGGTATTTT

D: .
size: many
V: TRBV12-3/TRBV12-4
J: TRBJ1-3
CDR3: CASSPTGSGNTIYF
DNA: TGTGCCAGCAGTCCGACAGGCTCTGGAAACACCATATATTTT

D: .
size: few
V: TRBV20-1
J: TRBJ2-3
CDR3: CSARWDQKGYF
DNA: TGCAGTGCTAGATGGGACCAAAAGGGGTATTTT

D: .
size: many
V: TRBV10-3
J: TRBJ2-5
CDR3: CAIGRTPEETQYF
DNA: TGTGCCATCGGTCGGACTCCCGAAGAGACCCAGTACTTC